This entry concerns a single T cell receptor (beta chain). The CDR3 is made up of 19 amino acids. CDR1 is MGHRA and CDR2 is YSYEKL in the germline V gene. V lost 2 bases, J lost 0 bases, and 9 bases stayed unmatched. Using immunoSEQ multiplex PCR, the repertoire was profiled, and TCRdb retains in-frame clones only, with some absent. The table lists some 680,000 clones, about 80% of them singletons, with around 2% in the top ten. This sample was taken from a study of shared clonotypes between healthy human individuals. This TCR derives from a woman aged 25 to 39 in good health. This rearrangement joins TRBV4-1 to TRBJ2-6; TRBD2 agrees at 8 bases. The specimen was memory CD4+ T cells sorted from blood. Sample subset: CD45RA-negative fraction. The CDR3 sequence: CASSQPTSGGSSGANVLTF. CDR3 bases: TGCGCCAGCAGCCAACCTACTAGCGGCGGTTCCTCTGGGGCCAACGTCCTGACTTTC.